This is a list of T cell receptor beta chains from one sample in a study of CD8 T cells in Susac syndrome. TCRdb re-derived calls from the immunoSEQ multiplex PCR reads in MiXCR, one entry per CDR3 protein. The sample lists 160,000 or so distinct CDR3 sequences, 80% to 95% occurring once. Sequencing used CD4+ T cells from PBMCs. All receptors come from a human donor in good health. CDR3s include the opening cysteine and the closing phenylalanine or tryptophan. The D gene is left open where the match is weak. The listing skips clone size in some rows; elsewhere it reads once, few, many or a size class.

D: TRBD1
size: .
V: TRBV12-3/TRBV12-4
length: 16
J: TRBJ1-1
DNA: TGTGCCAGCAGTTCGACGTGGGGGACAGGGGATCCCTGGGCTTTCTTT
CDR3: CASSSTWGTGDPWAFF

D: .
size: .
V: TRBV5-4
length: 13
J: TRBJ1-1
DNA: TGTGCCAGCAGCTTGGGACAGTACACTGAAGCTTTCTTT
CDR3: CASSLGQYTEAFF

D: .
size: .
V: TRBV12-5
length: 13
J: TRBJ1-4
DNA: TGTGCTGGTGGTTTGGCCTCTAATGAAAAACTGTTTTTT
CDR3: CAGGLASNEKLFF

D: .
size: .
V: TRBV5-6
length: 14
J: TRBJ2-7
DNA: TGTGCCAGCAGCCCATGGAACGGGGGATACGAGCAGTACTTC
CDR3: CASSPWNGGYEQYF

D: .
size: .
V: TRBV10-2
length: 11
J: TRBJ1-2
DNA: TGCGCCAGCAGTGACTACTATGGCTACACCTTC
CDR3: CASSDYYGYTF

D: TRBD2
size: .
V: TRBV5-1
length: 14
J: TRBJ2-3
DNA: TGCGCCAGCAGCTTGGACGGGGGGGCAGATACGCAGTATTTT
CDR3: CASSLDGGADTQYF

D: TRBD1
size: .
V: TRBV15
length: 14
J: TRBJ1-1
DNA: TGTGCCACCAGCAGAGGCGGGACAGGGGGTACAGCTTTCTTT
CDR3: CATSRGGTGGTAFF

D: TRBD1
size: .
V: TRBV6-5
length: 15
J: TRBJ1-1
DNA: TGTGCCAGCAGTTTGGGGACAGGGACTTTAACTGAAGCTTTCTTT
CDR3: CASSLGTGTLTEAFF

D: TRBD1
size: .
V: TRBV6-5
length: 14
J: TRBJ1-5
DNA: TGTGCCAGCAGTTACAGGGGGCGTAATCAGCCCCAGCATTTT
CDR3: CASSYRGRNQPQHF

D: .
size: .
V: TRBV12-3/TRBV12-4
length: 16
J: TRBJ1-4
DNA: TGTGCCAGCAGTCTCCTGCGGGGGGGCTTTGCGGAAAAACTGTTTTTT
CDR3: CASSLLRGGFAEKLFF

D: .
size: .
V: TRBV18
length: 13
J: TRBJ2-5
DNA: TGTGCCAGCTCACCGAATGCCGAAGAGACCCAGTACTTC
CDR3: CASSPNAEETQYF

D: TRBD1
size: once
V: TRBV29-1
length: 12
J: TRBJ1-2
DNA: TGCAGCGTTCCCAGGGGGGACTATGGCTACACCTTC
CDR3: CSVPRGDYGYTF

D: TRBD2
size: .
V: TRBV20-1
length: 15
J: TRBJ2-5
DNA: TGCAGTGCTAGAGATATAGCGGGGGCCCAAGAGACCCAGTACTTC
CDR3: CSARDIAGAQETQYF

D: .
size: few
V: TRBV6-5
length: 15
J: TRBJ1-1
DNA: TGTGCCAGCAGTTACTCCCGGCAGGGTGACACTGAAGCTTTCTTT
CDR3: CASSYSRQGDTEAFF

D: TRBD1
size: .
V: TRBV7-9
length: 15
J: TRBJ1-1
DNA: TGTGCCAGCAGCTTTCCGGGACAGGGAAACACTGAAGCTTTCTTT
CDR3: CASSFPGQGNTEAFF

D: .
size: .
V: TRBV5-4
length: 14
J: TRBJ1-4
DNA: TGTGCCAGCAGCTTGCCCGGGGTCAATGAAAAACTGTTTTTT
CDR3: CASSLPGVNEKLFF

D: TRBD1
size: once
V: TRBV4-2
length: 17
J: TRBJ1-5
DNA: TGTGCCAGCAGCCAAGAAGCGACAGGGGGTCCCAATCAGCCCCAGCATTTT
CDR3: CASSQEATGGPNQPQHF

D: TRBD1
size: .
V: TRBV15
length: 14
J: TRBJ2-7
DNA: TGTGCCACCAGCGGACGACAGGGGTCCTACGAGCAGTACTTC
CDR3: CATSGRQGSYEQYF

D: .
size: .
V: TRBV6-6
length: 11
J: TRBJ1-1
DNA: TGTGCCAGCAGCTGGAGAGGTGAAGCTTTCTTT
CDR3: CASSWRGEAFF

D: TRBD1
size: .
V: TRBV2
length: 17
J: TRBJ2-7
DNA: TGTGCCAGCAGTGTTGGGGTGATACGGGACAGCTCCTACGAGCAGTACTTC
CDR3: CASSVGVIRDSSYEQYF

D: TRBD1
size: once
V: TRBV12-3/TRBV12-4
length: 14
J: TRBJ1-2
DNA: TGTGCCAGCAGTTCCCGGACAGGGAACTATGGCTACACCTTC
CDR3: CASSSRTGNYGYTF

D: .
size: .
V: TRBV7-9
length: 13
J: TRBJ2-7
DNA: TGTGCCAGCAGCTTTGGCGGAATCTACGAGCAGTACTTC
CDR3: CASSFGGIYEQYF

D: .
size: .
V: TRBV19
length: 15
J: TRBJ1-6
DNA: TGTGCCAGTTCCCCCGCGACAGATTATAATTCACCCCTCCACTTT
CDR3: CASSPATDYNSPLHF

D: .
size: .
V: TRBV29-1
length: 13
J: TRBJ2-3
DNA: TGCAGCGTTGAGGATGGGATCACAGATACGCAGTATTTT
CDR3: CSVEDGITDTQYF

D: TRBD2
size: .
V: TRBV5-1
length: 14
J: TRBJ2-3
DNA: TGCGCCAGCAGCCAGCCCCTAGCGGTAGATACGCAGTATTTT
CDR3: CASSQPLAVDTQYF

D: TRBD2
size: few
V: TRBV5-1
length: 16
J: TRBJ2-3
DNA: TGCGCCAGCAGCGCCGGGACTAGCGGACAGACAGATACGCAGTATTTT
CDR3: CASSAGTSGQTDTQYF

D: .
size: .
V: TRBV5-4
length: 16
J: TRBJ2-2
DNA: TGTGCCAGCCGGTTCCAAGCGCGAGGGTCCACCGGGGAGCTGTTTTTT
CDR3: CASRFQARGSTGELFF

D: .
size: .
V: TRBV5-1
length: 15
J: TRBJ2-3
DNA: TGCGCCAGCAGCTTGGCCGGGGGTCCCACAGATACGCAGTATTTT
CDR3: CASSLAGGPTDTQYF

D: .
size: few
V: TRBV4-2
length: 15
J: TRBJ2-1
DNA: TGTGCCAGCAGCACCGATCGGGGCTCCTACAATGAGCAGTTCTTC
CDR3: CASSTDRGSYNEQFF

D: .
size: .
V: TRBV6-1
length: 13
J: TRBJ2-7
DNA: TGTGCCAGCAGTGATTGGCAGGGCTACGAGCAGTACTTC
CDR3: CASSDWQGYEQYF

D: .
size: .
V: TRBV12-3/TRBV12-4
length: 15
J: TRBJ1-6
DNA: TGTGCCAGCACTCTCTCGGGAAGCGTGACTTCACCCCTCCACTTT
CDR3: CASTLSGSVTSPLHF

D: TRBD1
size: .
V: TRBV5-5
length: 14
J: TRBJ1-1
DNA: TGTGCCAGCAGCTTGGCACCCGACAGGGTTGAAGCTTTCTTT
CDR3: CASSLAPDRVEAFF

D: .
size: .
V: TRBV3-1
length: 15
J: TRBJ1-1
DNA: TGTGCCAGCAGCCAAGAGGGCACTATGAACACTGAAGCTTTCTTT
CDR3: CASSQEGTMNTEAFF

D: .
size: .
V: TRBV2
length: 13
J: TRBJ1-6
DNA: TGTGCCAGCTGGGGCAGGGGCAATTCACCCCTCCACTTT
CDR3: CASWGRGNSPLHF

D: TRBD2
size: .
V: TRBV29-1
length: 14
J: TRBJ2-1
DNA: TGCAGCGTCGTAACTAGCGGTTACATCAATGAGCAGTTCTTC
CDR3: CSVVTSGYINEQFF

D: .
size: .
V: TRBV20-1
length: 11
J: TRBJ1-1
DNA: TGCAGTGCCCCCGGGGCACTTGAAGCTTTCTTT
CDR3: CSAPGALEAFF

D: TRBD2
size: .
V: TRBV5-6
length: 15
J: TRBJ2-3
DNA: TGTGCCAGCAGTTTCGGACTAGCGGCAGGGGATACGCAGTATTTT
CDR3: CASSFGLAAGDTQYF

D: .
size: .
V: TRBV5-1
length: 12
J: TRBJ1-2
DNA: TGCGCCAGCAGCTTGGAAGGGGTGGGCTACACCTTC
CDR3: CASSLEGVGYTF

D: TRBD1
size: .
V: TRBV2
length: 13
J: TRBJ2-2
DNA: TGTGCCAGCGATCCTCAGGGGGCCGGGGAGCTGTTTTTT
CDR3: CASDPQGAGELFF

D: .
size: .
V: TRBV15
length: 14
J: TRBJ2-7
DNA: TGTGCCACCAGCAGAGATCGACTAACCTACGAGCAGTACTTC
CDR3: CATSRDRLTYEQYF

D: TRBD1
size: .
V: TRBV12-3/TRBV12-4
length: 15
J: TRBJ2-1
DNA: TGTGCCAGCAGTCCTCGGACAGGGGGCCGCGGTGAGCAGTTCTTC
CDR3: CASSPRTGGRGEQFF

D: .
size: once
V: TRBV5-6
length: 15
J: TRBJ2-7
DNA: TGTGCCAGCAGCTTGACCAGGGGAAACTCCTACGAGCAGTACTTC
CDR3: CASSLTRGNSYEQYF

D: .
size: .
V: TRBV10-3
length: 13
J: TRBJ2-2
DNA: TGTGCCATCACCCCAGGGGACACCGGGGAGCTGTTTTTT
CDR3: CAITPGDTGELFF

D: TRBD1
size: .
V: TRBV20-1
length: 14
J: TRBJ2-7
DNA: TGCAGTGCTAGAGCGAGAGGGGGCTTCTACGAGCAGTACTTC
CDR3: CSARARGGFYEQYF

D: .
size: .
V: TRBV5-6
length: 12
J: TRBJ1-2
DNA: TGTGCCAGCAGCCCCGGGGTGTGGGGCTACACCTTC
CDR3: CASSPGVWGYTF

D: .
size: .
V: TRBV6-1
length: 13
J: TRBJ1-1
DNA: TGTGCCAGCAGGGGGGGAAAGGGAACTGAAGCTTTCTTT
CDR3: CASRGGKGTEAFF

D: .
size: .
V: TRBV29-1
length: 16
J: TRBJ2-4
DNA: TGCAGCGTTGGAGAACTCCGGGGACTAGCCAAAAACATTCAGTACTTC
CDR3: CSVGELRGLAKNIQYF

D: .
size: once
V: TRBV30
length: 17
J: TRBJ2-5
DNA: TGTGCCTGGAGTGCGGCCCGGACCTTTGGGGGCCAAGAGACCCAGTACTTC
CDR3: CAWSAARTFGGQETQYF

D: .
size: .
V: TRBV3-1
length: 12
J: TRBJ2-7
DNA: TGTGCCAGCTCACAGGGTTCAATCGAGCAGTACTTC
CDR3: CASSQGSIEQYF

D: .
size: .
V: TRBV29-1
length: 13
J: TRBJ2-3
DNA: TGCAGCGTTGAGCTTGGTAGGGGGGATACGCAGTATTTT
CDR3: CSVELGRGDTQYF